The subject of this entry is one T cell receptor beta chain. Germline V gene sequence: CDR1 SGHTA, CDR2 FQGNSA. Trimming shortened V by 5 bases and J by 3 bases, and 20 bases separated the two germline ends. This CDR3 has 16 amino acids. Assay: immunoSEQ multiplex PCR; the TCRdb copy retains only in-frame clones and omits some. The data hold roughly 15,000 clones, with around 78% observed a single time. This specimen belongs to a study of OX40 agonist ivuxolimab in advanced cancers. Study at large: A male proportion of about 86% was recorded, with mean age 60 years and range about 20 to 79.

The origin of this receptor is an adult with an advanced solid tumor such as melanoma, head and neck, liver or kidney cancer. The material was CD4+ or CD8+ T cells sorted from blood, obtained in a trial of the OX40 agonist ivuxolimab. The chain carries TRBV7-2 and TRBJ2-7; D perhaps matches TRBD2 (7 bases). CDR3: CASSLGVGGRDYEQYF. The DNA of the CDR3 is TGTGCCAGCAGCCTAGGCGTCGGGGGGCGCGACTACGAGCAGTACTTC.